The 32 T cell receptor beta chains below all came from one sample that was sequenced in a study of radiotherapy plus CTLA-4 blockade in lung cancer. Sequencing was performed with immunoSEQ multiplex PCR; in TCRdb, only in-frame clones are kept and a portion is missing. The sample holds about 51,000 clones, approximately 80% seen once. This specimen consisted of peripheral blood, obtained from a patient treated with radiotherapy plus ipilimumab. The receptors come from a human donor with non-small cell lung cancer whose response to radiotherapy plus ipilimumab could not be evaluated.

This rearrangement joins TRBV7-8 to TRBJ1-1, with 10 bases identical to TRBD1. The V gene's germline CDR1 is SGHVS and CDR2 FQNEAQ. J gave up 2 bases and V 4 bases, and 1 base lay outside the gene matches. This CDR3 has 14 amino acids. The chain's CDR3 is CASSWDRGNTEAFF. The DNA of the CDR3 is TGTGCCAGCAGCTGGGACAGGGGAAACACTGAAGCTTTCTTT. Filled out from reference TRBV7-8 and TRBJ1-1, the complete variable domain reads GAGVSQSPRYKVAKRGQDVALRCDPISGHVSLFWYQQALGQGPEFLTYFQNEAQLDKSGLPSDRFFAERPEGSVSTLKIQRTQQEDSAVYLCASSWDRGNTEAFFGQGTRLTVV.

The chain has TRBV7-2 and TRBJ1-6, with D possibly being TRBD1 (5 bases). Germline V gene sequence: CDR1 SGHTA, CDR2 FQGNSA. The CDR3 totals 15 residues. Trimming pared 6 bases from V and 7 bases from J, leaving 16 bases between. CDR3 sequence (DNA): TGTGCCAGCAGACTGTCGAGGGAGGGGAATTCACCCCTCCACTTT. It yields the protein CASRLSREGNSPLHF. The full variable domain, with the rest looked up from reference TRBV7-2 and TRBJ1-6, is GAGVSQSPSNKVTEKGKDVELRCDPISGHTALYWYRQSLGQGLEFLIYFQGNSAPDKSGLPSDRFSAERTGGSVSTLTIQRTQQEDSAVYLCASRLSREGNSPLHFGNGTRLTVT.

This clone showed up just a few times. The rearrangement links TRBV2 to TRBJ2-5; the D gene is possibly TRBD2 (6 bases). V was trimmed by 6 bases and J by 5 bases, leaving 19 bases between them. This CDR3 contains 15 residues. Germline lookup yields CDR1 SNHLY and CDR2 FYNNEI. The DNA of the CDR3 is TGTGCCAGCAGGGCGTGGGGGGTGGATGGGGAGACCCAGTACTTC. Translation gives CASRAWGVDGETQYF.

The V and J genes are TRBV5-6 and TRBJ2-5; D is perhaps TRBD1 (6 bases). The length of the CDR3 is 13 residues. Trimming took off 0 bases at V and 5 bases at J, with 8 bases between the two ends. Germline V gene data show CDR1 as SGHDT and CDR2 as YYEEEE. CDR3 protein: CASSLVRGETQYF. Written as DNA, the CDR3 is TGTGCCAGCAGCTTGGTTAGGGGGGAGACCCAGTACTTC.

The CDR3 sequence: CASSQDNTQGYGYTF. For the CDR3, the DNA is TGTGCCAGCAGCCAAGATAATACACAGGGTTATGGCTACACCTTC. The chain joins TRBV4-2 to TRBJ1-2; tentative D call: TRBD1 (6 bases). The CDR3 consists of 15 residues. Germline loops: CDR1 LGHNA, CDR2 YNFKEQ. V lost 0 bases and J lost 5, with 13 bases in between.

The chain employs TRBV30 and TRBJ2-6; maybe TRBD1 (5 bases). V lost 3 bases to trimming and J lost 3 bases, with 15 bases between them. Looked up from germline, CDR1 is GTSNPN and CDR2 is SVGIG (reference sequence). The CDR3 has 16 residues. The CDR3 reads CAWRGLGVNGANVLTF. CDR3 bases: TGTGCCTGGAGGGGTCTAGGGGTTAATGGGGCCAACGTCCTGACTTTC.

V usage is TRBV5-1 and J usage is TRBJ2-3; a possible D gene is TRBD2 (6 bases). The CDR3 loop spans 14 amino acids. Germline V CDR1 and CDR2: SGHRS, YFSETQ. The germline V and J ends were trimmed by 1 base and 10 bases, with 16 bases remaining between them. CDR3 bases: TGCGCCAGCAGCTTGAACCCTACAAGGAGGGCGCAGTATTTT. Translating it yields CASSLNPTRRAQYF. Using reference TRBV5-1 and TRBJ2-3 for the parts outside the CDR3, the full variable domain is KAGVTQTPRYLIKTRGQQVTLSCSPISGHRSVSWYQQTPGQGLQFLFEYFSETQRNKGNFPGRFSGRQFSNSRSEMNVSTLELGDSALYLCASSLNPTRRAQYFGPGTRLTVL.

This clone came up a few times. The V call is TRBV4-3, the J call TRBJ1-5; D possibly corresponds to TRBD1 (5 bases). This CDR3 region has 14 residues. Trimming removed 1 base at V and 7 bases at J, with 11 bases between. Germline V CDR1 and CDR2: LGHNA, YSLEER. This CDR3 reads CASSQAGGGQPQHF. Here the CDR3 DNA reads TGCGCCAGCAGCCAAGCCGGGGGAGGACAGCCCCAGCATTTT.

The sample holds one count of this clone. The chain recombines TRBV5-1 with TRBJ2-3, with TRBD2 as a possible D gene (7 bases). Looked up from germline, CDR1 is SGHRS and CDR2 is YFSETQ. Trimming pared 7 bases from V and 1 base from J, leaving 13 bases between. The CDR3 sequence is 14 residues long. The CDR3 DNA follows: TGCGCCAGCGAGGTAGGGGGGGGCACAGATACGCAGTATTTT. This codes for CASEVGGGTDTQYF.

The rearrangement links TRBV7-3 to TRBJ1-1; D ambiguous. This CDR3 comprises 13 residues. Germline V gene sequence: CDR1 SGHTA, CDR2 FQGTGA. Trimming removed 5 bases at V and 1 base at J, with 8 bases between. The CDR3 DNA reads as TGTGCCAGCAGCCAGGACTCGAACACTGAAGCTTTCTTT. It specifies CASSQDSNTEAFF.

This clone was seen only once. The chain has TRBV7-2 and TRBJ2-5, with D hard to call. With 3 bases removed from V and 6 bases from J, the gap between germline ends came to 5 bases. The CDR3 length is 11 residues. The germline V gene encodes CDR1 SGHTA and CDR2 FQGNSA. The CDR3 DNA reads TGTGCCAGCAGCTTTACTCAGACCCAGTACTTC. This translates into CASSFTQTQYF.

This chain joins TRBV5-6 and TRBJ1-1; maybe TRBD1 (6 bases). Trimming removed 3 bases at V and 8 bases at J, with 17 bases between. Germline CDR1 and CDR2: SGHDT and YYEEEE. The CDR3 is 14 residues long. CDR3 in DNA: TGTGCCAGCAGCTCCCGGGACAACCACAGGGAAGCTTTCTTT. The encoded protein is CASSSRDNHREAFF.

With respect to this clone: Mismatch with germline at one junction end may stem from a read error. The chain couples TRBV6-4 to TRBJ2-3; 7 bases agree with TRBD2. The length of the CDR3 is 14 residues. The germline V gene encodes CDR1 MRHNA and CDR2 SNTAGT. In DNA form, the CDR3 reads TGTGCCAGCAATGACGGGGGGAACAGGGATACGCAGTATTTT. Translating gives CASNDGGNRDTQYF.

This clone came up a few times. The chain employs TRBV28 and TRBJ1-3; D is uncertain. The V end lost 5 bases, the J end lost 9 bases, and 8 bases lay between the germline ends. Germline CDR1 is MDHEN and CDR2 is SYDVKM. The length of the CDR3 is 11 residues. For the CDR3, the DNA is TGTGCCAGCAGTCGGGTTACCACCATATATTTT. This codes for CASSRVTTIYF. Full variable domain (rest looked up from reference TRBV28 and TRBJ1-3): DVKVTQSSRYLVKRTGEKVFLECVQDMDHENMFWYRQDPGLGLRLIYFSYDVKMKEKGDIPEGYSVSREKKERFSLILESASTNQTSMYLCASSRVTTIYFGEGSWLTVV.

V is TRBV25-1 and J is TRBJ1-4; 9 bases align to TRBD1. Germline V lookup: CDR1 MGHDK, CDR2 SYGVNS. V shed 6 bases and J 1 base; nucleotides not matched to a gene: 3. This CDR3 contains 15 residues. This CDR3 is CASRQGAQTNEKLFF. In DNA, the CDR3 is TGTGCCAGCAGACAGGGGGCGCAAACTAATGAAAAACTGTTTTTT.

This chain links TRBV6-5 with TRBJ1-2; weak D call: TRBD1 (5 bases). Trimming took off 5 bases at V and 4 bases at J, with 14 bases between the two ends. In germline, CDR1 is MNHEY, CDR2 SVGAGI. The CDR3 contains 14 residues. CDR3 residues: CASSRSTGFYGYTF. Written as DNA, the CDR3 is TGTGCCAGCAGTCGAAGCACAGGTTTCTATGGCTACACCTTC.

V is TRBV23-1 and J is TRBJ1-2; D might be TRBD1 (5 bases). TRBV23-1 is designated an ORF whose function remains uncertain. This CDR3 comprises 11 residues. Trimming removed 8 bases at V and 10 bases at J, with 14 bases between. The CDR3 loop is CASPSRVLYTF. CDR3 bases: TGCGCCAGCCCCTCCAGGGTTCTCTACACCTTC.

The chain carries TRBV7-2 and TRBJ2-2; D ambiguous. The CDR3 has 14 residues. The V end lost 8 bases, the J end lost 3 bases, and 13 bases lay between the germline ends. Germline V lookup: CDR1 SGHTA, CDR2 FQGNSA. In DNA form, the CDR3 reads TGTGCCAGCTCTCTTCGCCCAGACACCGGGGAGCTGTTTTTT. This gives the protein CASSLRPDTGELFF.

This clone occurred once. This chain joins TRBV19 and TRBJ1-2; TRBD1 is a possible D gene (6 bases). Germline values: CDR1 LNHDA, CDR2 SQIVND (reference sequence). CDR3 size: 16 residues. V lost 6 bases, J lost 3 bases, and 20 bases lay in between. CDR3 sequence (DNA): TGTGCCAGTAGCCTTCAGGGGACCGTGTTGGACTATGGCTACACCTTC. Its protein product is CASSLQGTVLDYGYTF.

The chain employs TRBV18 and TRBJ1-1, with D perhaps matching TRBD1 (5 bases). This CDR3 is built from 12 residues. Trimming took off 6 bases at V and 5 bases at J, with 10 bases between the two ends. Germline loops: CDR1 KGHSH, CDR2 LQKENI. In DNA, the CDR3 is TGTGCCAGCTCGGCACGGGGGACTGAAGCTTTCTTT. It codes for CASSARGTEAFF.

This clone has just one count. The chain uses TRBV2 and TRBJ2-4; a weak D match, TRBD1 (5 bases). Between the trimmed V and J ends, which lost 5 bases and 6 bases, there was a span of 11 bases. Looked up from germline, CDR1 is SNHLY and CDR2 is FYNNEI. The CDR3 is made up of 13 amino acids. CDR3: CASSQGGLNIQYF. Here the CDR3 DNA reads TGTGCCAGCAGTCAGGGCGGTTTAAACATTCAGTACTTC.

The V and J genes are TRBV4-2 and TRBJ1-2; 11 positions match TRBD1. CDR3 length: 17 amino acids. CDR1 is LGHNA, CDR2 YNFKEQ, per germline. V was clipped by 1 base and J by 3 bases; unmatched bases: 7. This chain's CDR3 is CASSQGYRDRGDYGYTF. CDR3 DNA: TGTGCCAGCAGCCAAGGATACCGGGACAGGGGGGACTATGGCTACACCTTC.

V is TRBV14 and J is TRBJ2-2; 8 bases are a match to TRBD2. The CDR3 has 15 amino acids. Trimming took 1 base from V and 6 from J; bases not matched to a gene: 4. CDR1 and CDR2 from the germline V gene are SGHDN and FVKESK. CDR3 region: CASSQVGGAPGELFF. DNA for the CDR3: TGTGCCAGCAGCCAAGTCGGGGGGGCCCCCGGGGAGCTGTTTTTT. The full variable domain, its missing parts supplied by reference TRBV14 and TRBJ2-2, is EAGVTQFPSHSVIEKGQTVTLRCDPISGHDNLYWYRRVMGKEIKFLLHFVKESKQDESGMPNNRFLAERTGGTYSTLKVQPAELEDSGVYFCASSQVGGAPGELFFGEGSRLTVL.

This chain links TRBV5-1 with TRBJ2-1, with 10 nucleotides matching TRBD2. Unmatched junction bases numbered 9, after V lost 3 bases and J lost 6 bases. The germline CDR1 and CDR2 sequences are SGHRS and YFSETQ. CDR3 length: 16 residues. The CDR3, as DNA: TGCGCCAGCAGCTCACTAGCGGGAAGGACAGCCAATGAGCAGTTCTTC. Translating it yields CASSSLAGRTANEQFF.

V and J are TRBV11-3 and TRBJ2-2; 8 bases align to TRBD1. Germline CDR1 SGHNT, CDR2 YENEEA. This CDR3 contains 14 residues. Trimming took 5 bases from V and 4 from J; bases not matched to a gene: 3. The CDR3 is CASSHGQGTGELFF. The CDR3 nucleotides read TGTGCCAGCAGCCATGGACAGGGCACCGGGGAGCTGTTTTTT.

The chain links TRBV7-2 to TRBJ1-2, with D unresolved. The V gene's germline CDR1 is SGHTA and CDR2 FQGNSA. The CDR3 extends over 13 amino acids. V was pared by 2 bases and J by 2 bases, with 6 bases between. CDR3 loop: CASSLYSNYGYTF. CDR3 in DNA: TGTGCCAGCAGCTTATACAGCAACTATGGCTACACCTTC.

This chain joins TRBV19 and TRBJ2-5, with 9 bases that match TRBD1. This CDR3 has 15 amino acids. CDR1 LNHDA and CDR2 SQIVND come from the germline V gene (reference sequence). Trimming cost V 6 bases and J 4 bases; bases outside gene matches: 9. CDR3 in DNA: TGTGCCAGTAGCCGCCTGACAGGGGGGGCAGAGACCCAGTACTTC. Protein product: CASSRLTGGAETQYF.

The chain links TRBV20-1 to TRBJ2-1; the D is unclear. Germline V gene sequence: CDR1 DFQATT, CDR2 SNEGSKA (reference sequence). The CDR3 covers 11 residues. Trimming cost V 4 bases and J 8 bases, with 9 bases left between them. CDR3 residues: CSATDWDEQFF. The CDR3 coding sequence is TGCAGTGCTACTGACTGGGATGAGCAGTTCTTC.

DNA of the CDR3: TGTGCCAGCTCACCTGGACACGTTAAGACTGAAGCTTTCTTT. This sequence encodes CASSPGHVKTEAFF. This chain links TRBV18 with TRBJ1-1; weak D call: TRBD1 (5 bases). The CDR3 contains 14 residues. Germline-derived CDR1 and CDR2 are KGHSH and LQKENI. The ends were cut back, 3 bases at V and 5 bases at J, with 13 bases in the middle.

The rearrangement links TRBV5-1 to TRBJ2-5; TRBD1 matches at 9 bases. The germline V gene has CDR1 SGHRS and CDR2 YFSETQ. The V segment lost 7 bases and the J segment 5 bases; nucleotides outside the gene matches: 6. This CDR3 region has 13 residues. The CDR3 loop is CASSRQGEETQYF. DNA of the CDR3: TGCGCCAGCTCTCGACAGGGGGAGGAGACCCAGTACTTC.

This clone has a single count. The chain joins TRBV18 to TRBJ1-2, with D maybe TRBD1 (6 bases). From germline, CDR1 is KGHSH and CDR2 LQKENI. Trimming removed 3 bases at V and 8 bases at J, with 16 bases between. The CDR3 covers 14 residues. The CDR3 nucleotides read TGTGCCAGCTCACCCTCCCGGGACAACCGAGGCTACACCTTC. This sequence encodes CASSPSRDNRGYTF. The full variable domain, in which reference TRBV18 and TRBJ1-2 provide the parts outside the CDR3, is NAGVMQNPRHLVRRRGQEARLRCSPMKGHSHVYWYRQLPEEGLKFMVYLQKENIIDESGMPKERFSAEFPKEGPSILRIQQVVRGDSAAYFCASSPSRDNRGYTFGSGTRLTVV.

The genes are TRBV20-1 and TRBJ1-1; D unresolved. This CDR3 is built from 11 residues. The ends were cut back, 7 bases at V and 4 bases at J, with 10 bases in the middle. In germline, CDR1 is DFQATT, CDR2 SNEGSKA (reference sequence). The chain's CDR3 is CSETPGTEAFF. CDR3 in DNA: TGCAGTGAAACTCCGGGCACTGAAGCTTTCTTT.